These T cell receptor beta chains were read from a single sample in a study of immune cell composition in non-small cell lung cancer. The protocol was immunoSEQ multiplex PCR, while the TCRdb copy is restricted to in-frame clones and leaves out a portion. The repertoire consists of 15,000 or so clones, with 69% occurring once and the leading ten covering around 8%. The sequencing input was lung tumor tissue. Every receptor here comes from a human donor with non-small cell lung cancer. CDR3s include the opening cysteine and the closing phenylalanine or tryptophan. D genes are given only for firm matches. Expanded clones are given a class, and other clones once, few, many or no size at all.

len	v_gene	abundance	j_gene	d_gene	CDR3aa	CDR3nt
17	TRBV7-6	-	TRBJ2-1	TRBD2	CASSLATSGGHYNEQFF	TGTGCCAGCAGCTTAGCCACTAGCGGGGGGCACTACAATGAGCAGTTCTTC
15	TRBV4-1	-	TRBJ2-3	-	CASSQVGRGLDTQYF	TGCGCCAGCAGCCAAGTTGGGCGGGGGCTGGATACGCAGTATTTT
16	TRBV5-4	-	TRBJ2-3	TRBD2	CASSSGTSGGTDTQYF	TGTGCCAGCAGTTCCGGGACTAGCGGGGGGACAGATACGCAGTATTTT
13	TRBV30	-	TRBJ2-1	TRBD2	CAWSRGEYNEQFF	TGTGCCTGGTCTCGGGGGGAGTACAATGAGCAGTTCTTC
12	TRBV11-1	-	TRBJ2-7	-	CASTQLGYEQYF	TGTGCCAGCACCCAACTCGGGTACGAGCAGTACTTC
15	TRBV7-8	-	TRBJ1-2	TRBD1	CASIDREGQGNGYTF	TGTGCCAGCATCGACAGAGAGGGACAGGGGAATGGCTACACCTTC
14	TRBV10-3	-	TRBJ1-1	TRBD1	CAISDPGGRTEAFF	TGTGCCATCAGTGACCCAGGGGGCAGGACTGAAGCTTTCTTT
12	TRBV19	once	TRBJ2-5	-	CASSGIQETQYF	TGTGCCAGCTCCGGGATCCAAGAGACCCAGTACTTC
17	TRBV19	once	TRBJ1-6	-	CASSIGSGASYNSPLHF	TGTGCCAGTAGTATAGGTAGCGGGGCCTCCTATAATTCACCCCTCCACTTT
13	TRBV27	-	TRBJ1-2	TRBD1	CASSFGDSYGYTF	TGTGCCAGCAGTTTCGGGGACAGTTATGGCTACACCTTC
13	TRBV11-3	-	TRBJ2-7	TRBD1	CASSHGQGDEQYF	TGTGCCAGCAGCCACGGACAGGGGGACGAGCAGTACTTC
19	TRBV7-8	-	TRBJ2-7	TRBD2	CASSPTTGTSGGPSYEQYF	TGTGCCAGCAGCCCAACTACCGGGACTAGCGGGGGCCCCTCCTACGAGCAGTACTTC
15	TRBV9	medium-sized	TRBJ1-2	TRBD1	CASSVWTGGGYGYTF	TGTGCCAGCAGCGTATGGACAGGGGGAGGCTATGGCTACACCTTC
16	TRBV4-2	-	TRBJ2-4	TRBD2	CASSQDRASGGNIQYF	TGTGCCAGCAGCCAAGATAGAGCCAGCGGGGGTAACATTCAGTACTTC
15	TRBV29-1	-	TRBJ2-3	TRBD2	CSVESDSGGTDTQYF	TGCAGCGTTGAATCGGATAGCGGGGGAACAGATACGCAGTATTTT
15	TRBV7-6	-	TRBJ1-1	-	CASSLEGRGNTEAFF	TGTGCCAGCAGCTTAGAGGGCAGGGGGAACACTGAAGCTTTCTTT
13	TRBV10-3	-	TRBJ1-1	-	CAISERPGTEAFF	TGTGCCATCAGTGAGAGGCCGGGCACTGAAGCTTTCTTT
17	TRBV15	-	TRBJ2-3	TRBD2	CATSPLWTSGGTDTQYF	TGTGCCACCAGCCCCCTCTGGACTAGCGGGGGCACAGATACGCAGTATTTT
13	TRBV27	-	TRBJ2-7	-	CASTGGTQYEQYF	TGTGCCAGCACCGGCGGGACTCAATACGAGCAGTACTTC
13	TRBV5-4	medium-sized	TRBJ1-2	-	CASSLEGVYGYTF	TGTGCCAGCAGCTTGGAGGGGGTCTATGGCTACACCTTC
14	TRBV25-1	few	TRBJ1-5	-	CASSGRYGYQPQHF	TGTGCCAGCAGTGGCCGGTACGGTTATCAGCCCCAGCATTTT
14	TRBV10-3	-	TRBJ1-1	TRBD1	CAISQQGLNTEAFF	TGTGCCATCAGTCAACAGGGGTTGAACACTGAAGCTTTCTTT